This T cell receptor (beta chain) was captured by sequencing in a study of cytomegalovirus exposure and HLA in healthy donors. Broader study findings: For TCR beta chains, V- and J-gene trimming was later linked to a missense DCLRE1C variant. DRB1 had the most TCR associations and HLA-C the fewest, a later analysis found, with rates varying by HLA locus. In an earlier analysis, productive rearrangement rates for most beta V segments clustered near 87% or 30%.

V shed 4 bases, J shed 11 bases, and the junction held 6 bases outside the gene matches. Germline CDR1 reads KGHSH; CDR2 reads LQKENI. This CDR3 contains 12 residues. As regards this clone: Antigen: not known.

Use of 60 Vbeta and 13 Jbeta primers characterized the PCR. Libraries were prepared by immunoSEQ multiplex PCR; TCRdb keeps only in-frame clonotypes and omits some of them. The sample contains some 110,000 clones, over 60% of which appear only once. The chain recombines TRBV18 with TRBJ1-1; 8 bases agree with TRBD1. This TCR came from a woman between 25 and 40 years old in good health and CMV-seronegative. The sequenced material came from PBMCs. CDR3 residues: CASSQAQGAAFF. The CDR3 bases are TGTGCCAGCTCACAAGCGCAGGGGGCCGCTTTCTTT.